These T cell receptor beta chains were read from a single sample in a study of glioma-infiltrating T cells after dendritic cell vaccination. Profiling relied on immunoSEQ multiplex PCR, and the TCRdb table lists in-frame clones only, not all of them. The data show tens of thousands of clones, about 81% seen once. The specimen was blood, collected after dendritic cell vaccination. The source of these receptors is a human donor with glioblastoma. Both conserved end residues are part of each CDR3. The order of the fields is clone size, V gene, D gene, J gene, CDR3 DNA, CDR3 protein. D genes are given only for firm matches. Size is omitted from some rows. Given values are once, few, many or a class for expanded clones.

clone size: -
V gene: TRBV5-1
D gene: -
J gene: TRBJ1-6
CDR3 DNA: TGCGCCAGCAGCGCGGAGGGCGGTAATTCACCCCTCCACTTT
CDR3 protein: CASSAEGGNSPLHF

clone size: -
V gene: TRBV30
D gene: TRBD1
J gene: TRBJ1-5
CDR3 DNA: TGTGCCTGGAGCGAGGGGACAGGGGGCAATCAGCCCCAGCATTTT
CDR3 protein: CAWSEGTGGNQPQHF

clone size: once
V gene: TRBV29-1
D gene: -
J gene: TRBJ2-3
CDR3 DNA: TGCAGTGTTCATCTCTCTAACCGCGATACGCAGTATTTT
CDR3 protein: CSVHLSNRDTQYF

clone size: -
V gene: TRBV28
D gene: TRBD2
J gene: TRBJ2-1
CDR3 DNA: TGTGTGAGCGGGGGGGCAGTTTCCTACAATGAGCAGTTCTTC
CDR3 protein: CVSGGAVSYNEQFF

clone size: -
V gene: TRBV5-6
D gene: TRBD2
J gene: TRBJ2-3
CDR3 DNA: TGTGCCAGCAGCTTAACTAGCGGGGCCACAGATACGCAGTATTTT
CDR3 protein: CASSLTSGATDTQYF

clone size: -
V gene: TRBV9
D gene: TRBD2
J gene: TRBJ2-7
CDR3 DNA: TGTGCCAGCAACAGCGGGACGGACTACGAGCAGTACTTC
CDR3 protein: CASNSGTDYEQYF

clone size: -
V gene: TRBV7-2
D gene: -
J gene: TRBJ1-1
CDR3 DNA: TGTGCCAGCAGCACATCCTTATTGAACACTGAAGCTTTCTTT
CDR3 protein: CASSTSLLNTEAFF

clone size: -
V gene: TRBV12-5
D gene: -
J gene: TRBJ2-3
CDR3 DNA: TGTGCTAGTGGTTTGGTACATTTTACGGAGGATGACGCAGATACGCAGTATTTT
CDR3 protein: CASGLVHFTEDDADTQYF

clone size: few
V gene: TRBV2
D gene: TRBD1
J gene: TRBJ1-2
CDR3 DNA: TGTGCCACCGGGACAGGATCCTTC
CDR3 protein: CATGTGSF

clone size: once
V gene: TRBV5-4
D gene: -
J gene: TRBJ2-2
CDR3 DNA: TGTGCCAGCAGCCTGGACGCGTCGAACACCGGGGAGCTGTTTTTT
CDR3 protein: CASSLDASNTGELFF

clone size: few
V gene: TRBV16
D gene: -
J gene: TRBJ1-4
CDR3 DNA: TGTGCCAGCAGCCAATCGAGGACAACCGGTGGAAAACTGTTTTTT
CDR3 protein: CASSQSRTTGGKLFF

clone size: -
V gene: TRBV6-4
D gene: TRBD1
J gene: TRBJ1-6
CDR3 DNA: TGTGCCACCCGACAGGGGGGGAATTCACCCCTCCACTTT
CDR3 protein: CATRQGGNSPLHF

clone size: -
V gene: TRBV7-9
D gene: TRBD2
J gene: TRBJ2-3
CDR3 DNA: TGTGCCAGCAGCCCCACTAGCGGGGGCACAGATACGCAGTATTTT
CDR3 protein: CASSPTSGGTDTQYF

clone size: once
V gene: TRBV6-1
D gene: -
J gene: TRBJ1-1
CDR3 DNA: TGTGCCAGCAGTGAAAGGATAGCCATGAACACTGAAGCTTTCTTT
CDR3 protein: CASSERIAMNTEAFF

clone size: -
V gene: TRBV14
D gene: TRBD2
J gene: TRBJ2-5
CDR3 DNA: TGTGCCAGCAGCCAGGCCGGACTAGCGGGCCAAGAGACCCAGTACTTC
CDR3 protein: CASSQAGLAGQETQYF

clone size: -
V gene: TRBV9
D gene: -
J gene: TRBJ2-5
CDR3 DNA: TGTGCCAGCAGCGTAGGCGGGACCGAAGAGACCCAGTACTTC
CDR3 protein: CASSVGGTEETQYF

clone size: -
V gene: TRBV6-5
D gene: -
J gene: TRBJ1-2
CDR3 DNA: TGTGCCAGCAGTAGGCTTTTGGGGGCGGGCTATGGCTACACCTTC
CDR3 protein: CASSRLLGAGYGYTF

clone size: -
V gene: TRBV10-2
D gene: -
J gene: TRBJ1-2
CDR3 DNA: TGCGCCAGCAGCGATATTCCGGCAGGCCCTATTGCAGGATCCTTC
CDR3 protein: CASSDIPAGPIAGSF

clone size: -
V gene: TRBV19
D gene: TRBD1
J gene: TRBJ2-1
CDR3 DNA: TGTGCCAGTAGTCACAGGGGGGATAGTTTTTACAATGAGCAGTTCTTC
CDR3 protein: CASSHRGDSFYNEQFF

clone size: -
V gene: TRBV7-8
D gene: TRBD1
J gene: TRBJ2-3
CDR3 DNA: TGTGCCAGCAGCTTAGCGGCAGGGGGCGACGGGACGCAGTATTTT
CDR3 protein: CASSLAAGGDGTQYF

clone size: -
V gene: TRBV10-1
D gene: -
J gene: TRBJ2-3
CDR3 DNA: TGCGCCAGCAGTGAGTTTCAGGGGAGCGATACGCAGTATTTT
CDR3 protein: CASSEFQGSDTQYF

clone size: -
V gene: TRBV7-8
D gene: -
J gene: TRBJ2-1
CDR3 DNA: TGTGCCAGCAGCTTAGGCCTAGTAAACAATGAGCAGTTCTTC
CDR3 protein: CASSLGLVNNEQFF

clone size: once
V gene: TRBV28
D gene: -
J gene: TRBJ2-1
CDR3 DNA: TGTGCCAGCAGTGAGTTTAAGGGGGGGCGATCCTACAATGAGCAGTTCTTC
CDR3 protein: CASSEFKGGRSYNEQFF

clone size: -
V gene: TRBV5-6
D gene: -
J gene: TRBJ2-5
CDR3 DNA: TGTGCCAGCAGTGAGGGAGGTCGCCAAGAGACCCAGTACTTC
CDR3 protein: CASSEGGRQETQYF

clone size: once
V gene: TRBV12-2
D gene: -
J gene: TRBJ1-1
CDR3 DNA: TGTGCAAGTCGCTTAATCCGCCACCAAAGACAGGGCTCTAACACTGAAGCTTTCTTT
CDR3 protein: CASRLIRHQRQGSNTEAFF

clone size: once
V gene: TRBV10-3
D gene: TRBD1
J gene: TRBJ2-5
CDR3 DNA: TGTGCCATTACAGGGGGCAAGGGAGAGACCCAGTACTTC
CDR3 protein: CAITGGKGETQYF

clone size: -
V gene: TRBV6-1
D gene: TRBD1
J gene: TRBJ1-2
CDR3 DNA: TGTGCCAGCAGTGAAGCGCTAGGGGGCGGCTATGGCTACACCTTC
CDR3 protein: CASSEALGGGYGYTF

clone size: -
V gene: TRBV2
D gene: -
J gene: TRBJ1-2
CDR3 DNA: TGTGCCAGCAGCCAGGGTTATGGCTACACCTTC
CDR3 protein: CASSQGYGYTF

clone size: once
V gene: TRBV6-1
D gene: -
J gene: TRBJ2-7
CDR3 DNA: TGTGCCAGCAGACCCGGGAGTAGATACGAGCAGTACTTC
CDR3 protein: CASRPGSRYEQYF

clone size: -
V gene: TRBV11-1
D gene: -
J gene: TRBJ2-5
CDR3 DNA: TGTGCCAGCAGCTTAGGGAGGGGGCAAAGGGGAGAGACCCAGTACTTC
CDR3 protein: CASSLGRGQRGETQYF

clone size: -
V gene: TRBV27
D gene: -
J gene: TRBJ2-3
CDR3 DNA: TGTGCCAGCAGTACGCTTCAAGAGGAGGATACGCAGTATTTT
CDR3 protein: CASSTLQEEDTQYF

clone size: -
V gene: TRBV7-3
D gene: TRBD2
J gene: TRBJ2-3
CDR3 DNA: TGTGCCAGCAGCCCGGGGACTAGGACTAGCACAGATACGCAGTATTTT
CDR3 protein: CASSPGTRTSTDTQYF

clone size: -
V gene: TRBV5-6
D gene: TRBD1
J gene: TRBJ1-2
CDR3 DNA: TGTGCCGGCAGCTGGACAGGGGAATCCTATGGCTACACCTTC
CDR3 protein: CAGSWTGESYGYTF

clone size: -
V gene: TRBV5-6
D gene: -
J gene: TRBJ2-7
CDR3 DNA: TGTGCCAGCAGTCGAGAGACCGGAGCCTACGAGCAGTACTTC
CDR3 protein: CASSRETGAYEQYF

clone size: -
V gene: TRBV19
D gene: -
J gene: TRBJ1-4
CDR3 DNA: TGTGCCAGTAGTATCGAGGGATCGGGTGAAAAACTGTTTTTT
CDR3 protein: CASSIEGSGEKLFF

clone size: once
V gene: TRBV9
D gene: TRBD1
J gene: TRBJ1-3
CDR3 DNA: TGTGCCAGCAGTGGTTTGGGACAGGCGTCTGGAAACACCATATATTTT
CDR3 protein: CASSGLGQASGNTIYF

clone size: -
V gene: TRBV2
D gene: TRBD1
J gene: TRBJ2-3
CDR3 DNA: TGTGCCAGCAACGCCGGGACAGGGGGCGTCGATACGCAGTATTTT
CDR3 protein: CASNAGTGGVDTQYF

clone size: -
V gene: TRBV6-1
D gene: TRBD1
J gene: TRBJ1-5
CDR3 DNA: TGTGCCAGCAGTGACAGGGGGCTTCTCCAGCCCCAGCATTTT
CDR3 protein: CASSDRGLLQPQHF

clone size: -
V gene: TRBV5-1
D gene: -
J gene: TRBJ2-7
CDR3 DNA: TGCGCCAGCAGCACCATCGGGGGCTACGAGCAGTACTTC
CDR3 protein: CASSTIGGYEQYF

clone size: -
V gene: TRBV10-2
D gene: -
J gene: TRBJ1-3
CDR3 DNA: TGCGCCAGCAGGGCCTTGGGGAGCTCTGGAAACACCATATATTTT
CDR3 protein: CASRALGSSGNTIYF

clone size: -
V gene: TRBV29-1
D gene: -
J gene: TRBJ1-3
CDR3 DNA: TGCAGCGTTGCGCCAACAGGCTCTGGAAACACCATATATTTT
CDR3 protein: CSVAPTGSGNTIYF

clone size: -
V gene: TRBV27
D gene: TRBD1
J gene: TRBJ1-2
CDR3 DNA: TGTGCCAGCAGTTTCGTAGGGACAGACTATGGCTACACCTTC
CDR3 protein: CASSFVGTDYGYTF

clone size: -
V gene: TRBV2
D gene: TRBD2
J gene: TRBJ2-1
CDR3 DNA: TGTGCCAGCAGTGCTTCCGGACTAGCGGGATATGGGTCCTACAATGAGCAGTTCTTC
CDR3 protein: CASSASGLAGYGSYNEQFF